This T cell receptor beta chain appears in the sequencing data of a study of blood T cell repertoires in COVID-19. Across the whole study: Collection of acute and convalescent COVID-19 samples took place in the United States, Italy and Spain. PBMCs, B-cell-depleted T cells, or T cells provided the cDNA or gDNA that made up the material.

The junction had 8 bases not matched to a gene; V was cut back by 7 bases and J by 0 bases. Germline-derived CDR1 and CDR2 are SGHRS and YFSETQ. The CDR3 runs 16 residues. In the study's own analysis: Estimation of nucleated cell counts was performed using reference gene primer amplification. The protocol was immunoSEQ multiplex PCR, while the TCRdb copy is restricted to in-frame clones and leaves out a portion. The V and J calls and clone size were taken over from that table, and D and trimming were inferred from the DNA. The repertoire holds approximately 85,000 clones, with around four fifths as singletons.

The sequencing input was peripheral blood. The sequence was obtained from a woman in her 70s with active or convalescent COVID-19. This chain connects TRBV5-1 to TRBJ2-4; 9 bases agree with TRBD1. CDR3 sequence (DNA): TGCGCCAGCCGGACTGGGACAGGGCTAGCCAAAAACATTCAGTACTTC. Its translation is CASRTGTGLAKNIQYF.